This is a list of T cell receptor beta chains from one sample in a study of T cell responses to AZD1222 COVID-19 vaccine. TCRdb's table, derived via immunoSEQ multiplex PCR, lists solely in-frame clones and lacks some. Among 130,000 to 150,000 clones, around 86% were seen once, and the ten largest hold about 3.8%. This material consisted of peripheral blood, taken on day 0 of MenACWY control vaccination. The receptor source for this set is an adult in good health. Both conserved end residues are part of each CDR3. The order of the fields is J gene, V gene, clone size, D gene, CDR3 DNA, CDR3 protein. A D gene is named only where the DNA matches it firmly. Only part of the rows carry a size: once, few, many, or a class if the clone is expanded.

TRBJ2-3 TRBV5-1 once - TGCGCCAGCAGCCAGGGGTCCGTGCAAGATACGCAGTATTTT CASSQGSVQDTQYF
TRBJ2-1 TRBV7-9 - - TGTGCCAGCAGCTTAGGAGACCGAGCGCACAATGAGCAGTTCTTC CASSLGDRAHNEQFF
TRBJ1-1 TRBV27 - - TGTGCCAGCAGTTTAAGGGCGGGCCAAGCTTTCTTT CASSLRAGQAFF
TRBJ2-3 TRBV27 - TRBD2 TGTGCCAGCAGCTCCCGCCTAGCGGGGTGGTCAGATACGCAGTATTTT CASSSRLAGWSDTQYF
TRBJ2-7 TRBV3-1/TRBV3-2 - - TGTGCCAGCAGCCAAGTCCCCTACGAGCAGTACTTC CASSQVPYEQYF
TRBJ2-5 TRBV2 - - TGTGCCAGCATCGTAGGGCAAGAGACCCAGTACTTC CASIVGQETQYF
TRBJ1-6 TRBV12-3/TRBV12-4 - - TGTGCCAGCAGTTTCCAGGGCTCCTCACCCCTCCACTTT CASSFQGSSPLHF
TRBJ1-4 TRBV27 - - TGTGCCAGCAGTCCCCGGGCGGACAGCTATAAACTGTTTTTT CASSPRADSYKLFF
TRBJ2-1 TRBV5-6 - TRBD1 TGTGCCAGCACTTGGGGGGCAGGGGGCGCCCAGTTCTTC CASTWGAGGAQFF
TRBJ1-1 TRBV6-5 - - TGTGCCAGCAGTTACGGCGGCCTCGGTGAAGCTTTCTTT CASSYGGLGEAFF
TRBJ1-2 TRBV6-5 - - TGTGCCAGCAGGCCCCGGCTCTTTGGTGGCTACACCTTC CASRPRLFGGYTF
TRBJ1-6 TRBV27 - - TGTGCCAGCAGTTTATTGGACGTCGGCGCCTCCTATAATTCACCCCTCCACTTT CASSLLDVGASYNSPLHF
TRBJ2-1 TRBV9 - - TGTGCCAGCAGCGGACCCGGGACCGTGTCCTACAATGAGCAGTTCTTC CASSGPGTVSYNEQFF
TRBJ1-1 TRBV2 - - TGTGCCAGCAGTGTTCTATCCGGGACATCGGGCACTGAAGCTTTCTTT CASSVLSGTSGTEAFF
TRBJ1-1 TRBV28 once - TGTGCCAGCAGTTTGGGGACCTCGAACACTGAAGCTTTCTTT CASSLGTSNTEAFF
TRBJ2-5 TRBV18 - - TGTGCCAGCTCACCCATCATGTCGGGGGAAGAGACCCAGTACTTC CASSPIMSGEETQYF
TRBJ1-2 TRBV5-4 - - TGTGCCAGCAGCTTCGGGACAACAATCGACTATGGCTACACCTTC CASSFGTTIDYGYTF
TRBJ2-7 TRBV12-3/TRBV12-4 - - TGTGCCAGCAGTGCAAACAGGTTTGGCGAGCAGTACTTC CASSANRFGEQYF
TRBJ1-6 TRBV3-1/TRBV3-2 - - TGTGCCAGCAGCCAGTCGAATTCACCCCTCCACTTT CASSQSNSPLHF
TRBJ2-3 TRBV9 - TRBD2 TGTGCCAGCAGCGTAGGGACTAGCGGGGCGGATACGCAGTATTTT CASSVGTSGADTQYF
TRBJ2-3 TRBV6-1 - - TGTGCCAGCAGTGAAGGGTTCACAGATACGCAGTATTTT CASSEGFTDTQYF
TRBJ2-5 TRBV2 - TRBD1 TGTGCCAGCAGTCACAGGGGCAGGGTTGGGGAGACCCAGTACTTC CASSHRGRVGETQYF
TRBJ2-6 TRBV27 - - TGTGCCAGCAGCGTAAGGACTGGGGCCAACGTCCTGACTTTC CASSVRTGANVLTF
TRBJ1-1 TRBV3-1/TRBV3-2 - TRBD1 TGTGCCAGCAGTCACGCAGGGACAGGGGGCACTGAAGCTTTCTTT CASSHAGTGGTEAFF
TRBJ1-2 TRBV29-1 - TRBD1 TGCAGCGTCCTACCGGACAGGGCCAACTATGGCTACACCTTC CSVLPDRANYGYTF
TRBJ1-1 TRBV14 - - TGTGCCAGCAGCCGATCAGGGAAGACGACTGAAGCTTTCTTT CASSRSGKTTEAFF
TRBJ1-6 TRBV14 - - TGTGCCAGCAGCCACGACAGGCCTGGGAATTCACCCCTCCACTTT CASSHDRPGNSPLHF
TRBJ2-2 TRBV5-1 - - TGCGCCAGCAGAGGACAGCCAGGGAACACCGGGGAGCTGTTTTTT CASRGQPGNTGELFF
TRBJ1-2 TRBV19 once TRBD1 TGTGCCAGTAGTATAGGGGGACAGGCCGGATCTAACTATGGCTACACCTTC CASSIGGQAGSNYGYTF
TRBJ2-1 TRBV5-4 - TRBD2 TGTGCCAGCAGCCCGCGGCGGGAGGGAACTAGCGGGGGGGATAGGAAGGAGCAGTTCTTC CASSPRREGTSGGDRKEQFF
TRBJ1-2 TRBV5-1 - - TGCGCCAGCAGCCTCCAGGGGATTGGCTACACCTTC CASSLQGIGYTF
TRBJ1-2 TRBV19 - TRBD1 TGTGCCAGTAGTGTCACAGGGGTCTATGGCTACACCTTC CASSVTGVYGYTF
TRBJ1-5 TRBV7-8 - - TGTGCCAGCAGCTTAACGGGGGTAGGGGGCAATCAGCCCCAGCATTTT CASSLTGVGGNQPQHF
TRBJ2-1 TRBV10-1 - - TGCGCCAGCAGTGGAGGGGGGCCCTACAATGAGCAGTTCTTC CASSGGGPYNEQFF
TRBJ1-2 TRBV6-5 once - TGTGCCAGCAGCCAGGGGAGAGGCTACACCTTC CASSQGRGYTF
TRBJ2-5 TRBV4-2 - - TGTGCCAGCAGCCAAGAGTACACATCTCAAGAGACCCAGTACTTC CASSQEYTSQETQYF
TRBJ1-2 TRBV6-1 - - TGTGCCAGCAGTGAATGGCAGGGAGGGGGCTACACCTTC CASSEWQGGGYTF
TRBJ1-2 TRBV19 - - TGTGCCAGTAGTATATTGGCAGGGGATGGCTACACCTTC CASSILAGDGYTF
TRBJ2-6 TRBV25-1 once TRBD1 TGTGCCAGCAGTGCCCAGAAGGGGGCCCCTGGGGCCAACGTCCTGACTTTC CASSAQKGAPGANVLTF